The subject of this entry is one T cell receptor beta chain. Antigen unknown. This sample also contains other DNA sequences that code for the same CDR3. CDR1 ENHRY and CDR2 SYGVKD come from the germline V gene. The CDR3 spans 13 residues. V was clipped by 6 bases and J by 1 base, with 9 bases between them. The data originate from a study of cytomegalovirus exposure and HLA in healthy donors. Broader study findings: Presence/absence analyses supposed approximately even sequencing depth among donors. Being productive about 87% or about 30% of the time was typical of most TCR beta V segments in an earlier analysis. The study had only CMV serostatus as immune exposure information. In vitro confirmation showed a few CMV-associated chains to be CMV antigen specific.

A multiplex PCR was run with 60 Vbeta primers and 13 Jbeta primers. The assay was immunoSEQ multiplex PCR, and TCRdb's table has in-frame clones only and misses some. Of about 200,000 clones listed, about four fifths are singletons. The clonotype was recovered from a woman in her thirties in good health and CMV-seropositive. The rearrangement uses TRBV10-3 and TRBJ1-1, with D perhaps matching TRBD1 (5 bases). Sequenced material: PBMCs. CDR3 protein: CAISGQGNTEAFF. The CDR3, as DNA: TGTGCCATCAGCGGGCAGGGGAACACTGAAGCTTTCTTT.